This entry lists 23 T cell receptor beta chains sequenced from one sample in a study of human T cells and chemical hapten exposure. Time point specified: patch test 2, 6 weeks after DPC sensitization. The sample's treatment: therapeutic diphenylcyclopropenone sensitization with weekly scalp DPC. One entry per CDR3 protein results from TCRdb running MiXCR on the RACE reads. Of under 450,000 distinct CDR3 sequences listed, around 6% are singletons. The sample in question was whole blood, obtained in connection with sensitization to the hapten diphenylcyclopropenone (DPC). The receptors originated from a woman aged 18 to 35 with alopecia areata. Some clones in this sample may be carry-over from other donors' samples.

This clonotype was detected ten times or more. The chain links TRBV29-1 to TRBJ1-1; a possible D gene is TRBD1 (6 bases). Germline V gives CDR1 SQVTM, CDR2 ANQGSEA. V lost 8 bases to trimming and J lost 2 bases, with 15 bases between them. The CDR3 is made up of 13 amino acids. CDR3 sequence (DNA): TGCAGCTCCGGGGGCCAGTTAAACACTGAAGCTTTCTTT. It yields the protein CSSGGQLNTEAFF.

V usage is TRBV7-2 and J usage is TRBJ2-7; D perhaps matches TRBD2 (5 bases). CDR3 length: 15 residues. V lost 4 bases, J lost 1 base, and 14 bases lay in between. CDR1 SGHTA and CDR2 FQGNSA come from the germline V gene. The CDR3 DNA is TGTGCCAGCAGCTCCGGAGGAGCCCAATCCTACGAGCAGTACTTC. Protein product: CASSSGGAQSYEQYF.

The sample holds a few counts of this clonotype. The chain links TRBV20-1 to TRBJ2-3, with 9 nucleotides matching TRBD2. The CDR3 spans 16 residues. CDR1 and CDR2 from the germline V gene are DFQATT and SNEGSKA (reference sequence). V gave up 1 base and J gave up 7 bases; unmatched junction bases: 12. CDR3 sequence (DNA): TGCAGTGCTAGAGGGGGACTAGCCATGGGCGGGTATACGCAGTATTTT. Protein: CSARGGLAMGGYTQYF.

V is TRBV10-3 and J is TRBJ2-3, with D perhaps TRBD2 (5 bases). V was pared by 0 bases and J by 2 bases, with 9 bases between. This CDR3 has 15 amino acids. Germline CDR1 reads ENHRY; CDR2 reads SYGVKD. This CDR3 reads CAISESGLITDTQYF. DNA for the CDR3: TGTGCCATCAGTGAGTCCGGACTGATCACAGATACGCAGTATTTT.

This clonotype has a handful of counts. The rearrangement uses TRBV19 and TRBJ1-5; 9 nucleotides align to TRBD1. The CDR3 runs to 15 residues. In germline, CDR1 is LNHDA, CDR2 SQIVND (reference sequence). With 7 bases clipped from V and 4 bases from J, the junction kept 8 bases outside the gene matches. The CDR3 DNA reads TGTGCCAGTACCCAGGGACAGGGTATTAATCAGCCCCAGCATTTT. Encoded protein: CASTQGQGINQPQHF.

The rearrangement links TRBV6-6 to TRBJ1-1; 7 nucleotides match TRBD1. Per germline, CDR1 MNHNY and CDR2 SVGAGI (reference sequence). This CDR3 contains 14 residues. The V and J ends lost 2 bases and 6 bases, in that order; junction bases with no gene match: 6. The chain's CDR3 is CASSYGTASPEAFF. In DNA, the CDR3 is TGTGCCAGCAGTTACGGGACAGCCTCTCCTGAAGCTTTCTTT.

This clonotype was seen a handful of times. The chain is built from TRBV6-2 or TRBV6-3 and TRBJ2-4; D remains ambiguous. Looked up from germline, CDR1 is MNHEY and CDR2 is SVGEGT. V lost 7 bases and J lost 0, with 13 bases in between. The CDR3 sequence is 15 residues long. The CDR3 DNA sequence: TGTGCCAGCAATCAACGACACATAGCCAAAAACATTCAGTACTTC. Translating gives CASNQRHIAKNIQYF.

The genes are TRBV29-1 and TRBJ2-1; D is perhaps TRBD2 (5 bases). This CDR3 has 11 residues. Between the trimmed V and J ends, which lost 3 bases and 9 bases, there was a span of 9 bases. Looked up from germline, CDR1 is SQVTM and CDR2 is ANQGSEA. The CDR3 reads CSVEASSEQFF. CDR3 sequence (DNA): TGCAGCGTTGAGGCTAGCAGTGAGCAGTTCTTC.

The rearrangement uses TRBV18 and TRBJ2-1; 12 bases agree with TRBD2. After removal of 3 bases from V and 1 base from J, the junction contained 7 bases not matched to a gene. CDR3 length: 18 amino acids. Germline V lookup: CDR1 KGHSH, CDR2 LQKENI. The CDR3 region has the DNA TGTGCCAGCTCACCCCGACTAGCGGGGGCTTATTCCTACAATGAGCAGTTCTTC. Protein product: CASSPRLAGAYSYNEQFF.

This clonotype was detected many times. The chain employs TRBV6-5 and TRBJ1-3; D remains ambiguous. CDR3 size: 17 residues. V lost 0 bases and J lost 0, with 12 bases in between. CDR1 MNHEY and CDR2 SVGAGI come from the germline V gene. The CDR3 coding sequence is TGTGCCAGCAGTTACTCAGCCCCACGGTTCTCTGGAAACACCATATATTTT. Translating gives CASSYSAPRFSGNTIYF.

This clonotype has more than one count but fewer than ten. The gene calls are TRBV2 and TRBJ2-1; no clear D. The CDR3 length is 12 residues. V was pared by 7 bases and J by 4 bases, with 8 bases between. Germline CDR1 is SNHLY and CDR2 is FYNNEI. The CDR3 nucleotides are TGTGCCAGCAAGATGCGTTACAATGAGCAGTTCTTC. Protein: CASKMRYNEQFF.

This clonotype has a handful of counts. V is TRBV7-9 and J is TRBJ1-5; no reliable D call. With 7 bases removed from V and 1 base from J, the gap between germline ends came to 11 bases. Germline lookup yields CDR1 SEHNR and CDR2 FQNEAQ (reference sequence). The CDR3 loop spans 14 amino acids. Here the CDR3 reads CASTGFGSNQPQHF. The CDR3 DNA is TGTGCCAGCACGGGTTTCGGAAGCAATCAGCCCCAGCATTTT. The full variable domain, completed using reference TRBV7-9 and TRBJ1-5, is DTGVSQNPRHKITKRGQNVTFRCDPISEHNRLYWYRQTLGQGPEFLTYFQNEAQLEKSRLLSDRFSAERPKGSFSTLEIQRTEQGDSAMYLCASTGFGSNQPQHFGDGTRLSIL.

This clonotype came up a few times. V and J are TRBV27 and TRBJ2-3; 11 positions match TRBD1. Germline CDR1 reads MNHEY; CDR2 reads SMNVEV (reference sequence). Trimming at V came to 3 bases and at J to 4 bases, leaving 3 bases not matched to a gene. The CDR3 has 15 amino acids. For the CDR3, the DNA is TGTGCCAGCAGTTTCCGGGACAGGGGGTCAGATACGCAGTATTTT. This encodes CASSFRDRGSDTQYF.

The CDR3 coding sequence is TGCGCCAGCAGCCCCCCCACCGGGAGGGAAGCTTTCTTT. Its protein is CASSPPTGREAFF. The chain is built from TRBV4-1 and TRBJ1-1; D remains ambiguous. The CDR3 spans 13 residues. The V and J ends lost 4 bases and 8 bases respectively, with 14 bases between them. Germline V gene lookup returns CDR1 MGHRA and CDR2 YSYEKL.

This clonotype appeared many times. This rearrangement joins TRBV7-6 to TRBJ2-3; D ambiguous. This CDR3 comprises 14 residues. Germline V gene lookup returns CDR1 SGHVS and CDR2 FNYEAQ. The germline V and J ends were trimmed by 5 bases and 2 bases, with 11 bases remaining between them. CDR3 sequence: CASSPGRTTDTQYF. In DNA, the CDR3 is TGTGCCAGCAGCCCCGGACGGACCACAGATACGCAGTATTTT.

The gene calls are TRBV6-2 or TRBV6-3 and TRBJ1-2, with 7 nucleotides matching TRBD1. This CDR3 contains 15 residues. Germline CDR1 and CDR2: MNHEY and SVGEGT. The trim removed 3 bases at V and 4 bases at J, leaving 8 bases unmatched. CDR3 DNA: TGTGCCAGCAGTTATATTGGACAGGATCTCTATGGCTACACCTTC. It encodes CASSYIGQDLYGYTF.

This clonotype occurred many times. V gene TRBV12-3 or TRBV12-4 combines with J gene TRBJ1-5; unclear D gene. With 4 bases removed from V and 8 bases from J, the gap between germline ends came to 21 bases. The CDR3 is 16 amino acids. This CDR3 reads CASSSGNQRANKPQHF. CDR3 in DNA: TGTGCCAGCAGTTCCGGCAACCAGAGGGCAAATAAGCCCCAGCATTTT.

This clonotype was counted ten times or more. V and J are TRBV7-9 and TRBJ1-1; D not certain. V gave up 2 bases and J gave up 4 bases, with 2 bases separating them. Germline V lookup: CDR1 SEHNR, CDR2 FQNEAQ (reference sequence). The length of the CDR3 is 11 residues. CDR3 residues: CASSLFTEAFF. CDR3 in DNA: TGTGCCAGCAGCTTATTCACTGAAGCTTTCTTT.

V is TRBV18 and J is TRBJ2-7; 9 bases align to TRBD1. CDR1 and CDR2 from the germline V gene are KGHSH and LQKENI. With V trimmed by 0 bases and J by 6 bases, 9 bases remained unmatched. The CDR3 totals 16 residues. The CDR3 region has the DNA TGTGCCAGCTCACCACCCCATACAGGGGGCAAGAGCGAGCAGTACTTC. Translating gives CASSPPHTGGKSEQYF.

J is TRBJ2-7 and V is TRBV10-3, with 9 bases that match TRBD1. The V segment lost 6 bases and the J segment 4 bases; nucleotides outside the gene matches: 10. The CDR3 is made up of 15 amino acids. Germline lookup yields CDR1 ENHRY and CDR2 SYGVKD. The CDR3, as DNA: TGTGCCATCAGGATACCGGGACAGGGACTATACGAGCAGTACTTC. Translating gives CAIRIPGQGLYEQYF.

This clonotype appeared a few times. The chain joins TRBV6-2 or TRBV6-3 to TRBJ2-3; 8 positions agree with TRBD2. Germline V CDR1 and CDR2: MNHEY, SVGEGT. J lost 0 bases, V lost 6 bases, and 8 bases had no gene match. The CDR3 runs 16 residues. CDR3 amino acids: CASRPALAASTDTQYF. The CDR3 DNA reads TGTGCCAGCAGGCCCGCACTAGCGGCGAGCACAGATACGCAGTATTTT.

This clonotype appeared a few times. The chain couples TRBV4-1 to TRBJ1-2, with D unresolved. V dropped 1 base and J dropped 4 bases, with 19 bases sitting between them. Germline-derived CDR1 and CDR2 are MGHRA and YSYEKL. The CDR3 spans 17 residues. CDR3 coding DNA: TGCGCCAGCAGCCAAGGCCTCTTTCGGCAGTATGGCTATGGCTACACCTTC. This sequence encodes CASSQGLFRQYGYGYTF.

The CDR3 DNA follows: TGCAGTGCACTCCGGGACAGGGTTTTCGGCACTGAAGCTTTCTTT. This translates into CSALRDRVFGTEAFF. V gene TRBV20-1 combines with J gene TRBJ1-1, with 9 bases lining up with TRBD1. Germline loops: CDR1 DFQATT, CDR2 SNEGSKA (reference sequence). The CDR3 loop spans 15 amino acids. V lost 6 bases, J lost 4 bases, and 12 bases stayed unmatched.